This T cell receptor (beta chain) was captured by sequencing in a study of preoperative IRX-2 immunotherapy in early breast cancer. Germline V lookup: CDR1 LNHDA, CDR2 SQIVND (reference sequence). There are 13 residues in the CDR3. Trimming took 5 bases from V and 6 from J; bases not matched to a gene: 5. The repertoire was sequenced with immunoSEQ multiplex PCR; TCRdb's copy has only in-frame clones and lacks some. This table holds under 3,500 clones, 71% found once. Treatment specified: preoperative locoregional IRX-2 cytokine immunotherapy. Patients received preoperative, locoregional IRX-2 cytokine immunotherapy in a phase Ib study.

This specimen consisted of tumor tissue, obtained after IRX-2 immunotherapy. The receptor was derived from a human donor with breast cancer. The chain combines TRBV19 with TRBJ1-2, with TRBD1 matching 8 bases. The CDR3 nucleotides read TGTGCCAGTAGTTCCACAGGGGGGGATGGCTACACCTTC. This encodes CASSSTGGDGYTF.